These T cell receptor beta chains were read from a single sample in a study of blood T cell repertoires in COVID-19. Method: immunoSEQ multiplex PCR; TCRdb's copy keeps in-frame clones and lacks some. In the table there are roughly 120,000 clones, under 80% of which are singletons. Sequencing used peripheral blood. All receptors derive from a man between 50 and 59 years old with acute or convalescent COVID-19. Both conserved end residues are trimmed from each CDR3.

v_call cdr3_aa
TRBV7-6 ASSFSGGGTDTQY
TRBV4-1 ASSYEPGQAGEQY
TRBV4-1 ASSQEVSGGSGNTIY
TRBV7-3 ASSLLGAASTDTQY
TRBV7-8 ASRGLF
TRBV7-9 ASSIGLAGESGANVLT
TRBV2 ASRGVNSGANVLT
TRBV6-5 ASSLGADTDTQY
TRBV6-1 ASSEAGGSSGYT
TRBV28 AATGQGPPQH
TRBV6-5 ASSPLRTGAEAF
TRBV28 ASQTGNYGYT
TRBV9 ASSPHRQNSPLH
TRBV4-1 ASSQVNSYEQY
TRBV18 ASSPPAPGQGEAF
TRBV5-5 ASSLAMSGTEAF
TRBV11-2 ASSLAARTSGTQY
TRBV27 ASSPEGQGTNQPQH
TRBV11-2 ASSLGAGAPYEQY
TRBV10-2 ASSGRTSGNLPSSYEQY
TRBV2 ASSERQGAIVQF
TRBV25-1 ASSPGGTDTQY
TRBV5-1 ASSSAGVFEAF
TRBV29-1 SVVEGDTEAF
TRBV12-3/TRBV12-4 ASTEIHREEAF
TRBV28 ASSPGGTYEQY
TRBV27 ASSFRTSGSEQY
TRBV27 ASSLTGPPNEKLF
TRBV24-1 ATRGTGMVPYGYT
TRBV7-2 ASSFVQGAYEQY
TRBV5-1 ASSLGQGSHEQY
TRBV7-6 ASSLGDRYSYEQY
TRBV5-4 ASSLGFYSGGANEQF
TRBV2 ASSEPGQDSTPLH
TRBV9 ASTTSGGAGETQY
TRBV5-1 ASSLAGTGAYEQY
TRBV10-3 AISETGAGYT
TRBV9 ASSVRDISYNEQF
TRBV9 ASSVGLDTPYVSSGANVLT
TRBV15 ATSRAADTEQF
TRBV2 ASSEIRDNEQF
TRBV3-1/TRBV3-2 ASSQGQGDGYT
TRBV10-2 ASEAYWDRGLNTEAF
TRBV5-5 ASSLDSRYNEQF
TRBV6-1 ASSESRNSPLH
TRBV9 ASSVRGHNYGYT
TRBV10-3 AISGTSLNEQF
TRBV5-1 ASSLQPPGRGDYGYT
TRBV18 ASSPRTATNEKLF
TRBV7-3 ASSAQGESTGELF
TRBV4-1 ASSQGLAGASGNIQY
TRBV7-8 ASSLVGTDNTEAF
TRBV7-3 ASSLILSGEQF